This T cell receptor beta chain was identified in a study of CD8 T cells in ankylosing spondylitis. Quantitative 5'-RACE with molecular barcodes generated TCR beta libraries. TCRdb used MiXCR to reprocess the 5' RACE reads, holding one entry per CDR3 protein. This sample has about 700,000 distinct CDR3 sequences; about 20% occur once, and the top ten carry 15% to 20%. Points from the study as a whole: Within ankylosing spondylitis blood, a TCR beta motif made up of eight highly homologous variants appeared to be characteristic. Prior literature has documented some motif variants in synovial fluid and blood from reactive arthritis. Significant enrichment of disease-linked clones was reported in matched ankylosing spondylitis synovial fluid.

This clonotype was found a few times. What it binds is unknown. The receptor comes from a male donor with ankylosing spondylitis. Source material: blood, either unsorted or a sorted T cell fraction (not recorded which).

This CDR3 reads CASTSGTTYEQYF. CDR3 bases: TGTGCCAGTACTAGCGGAACTACCTACGAGCAGTACTTC. The chain carries TRBV2 and TRBJ2-7, with 8 bases identical to TRBD2. V gave up 9 bases and J gave up 2 bases; unmatched junction bases: 6. CDR3 length: 13 residues. Germline CDR1 SNHLY, CDR2 FYNNEI.